The clone carrying this TCR beta chain appeared many times. What it binds is not known. Germline-derived CDR1 and CDR2 are SNHLY and FYNNEI. V was pared by 6 bases and J by 11 bases, with 10 bases between. The CDR3 loop spans 10 amino acids. The data belong to a study of T cells after posttransplantation cyclophosphamide. Treatment was busulfan-fludarabine conditioning, a marrow graft, and cyclophosphamide on days +3 and +4. Findings and limits, study-wide: TRB overlap between skin or GI tissue T cells and blood was limited.

Profiling relied on immunoSEQ multiplex PCR, and the TCRdb table lists in-frame clones only, not all of them. The data show under 20,000 clones, none appearing only once, with roughly 0.54% held by the ten largest. The sequence was obtained from a female patient younger than 45 who received an allogeneic stem cell transplant from a related donor, was CMV-positive, and had no GVHD. The T cells may come from the graft donor. The sample here was PBMCs, taken after allogeneic stem cell transplant with posttransplant cyclophosphamide. The chain is built from TRBV2 and TRBJ2-5; tentative D call: TRBD1 (6 bases). Here the CDR3 DNA reads TGTGCCAGCAGAAGGGACACACAGTACTTC. Residues: CASRRDTQYF.